The source of this T cell receptor (beta chain) is a study of cytomegalovirus exposure and HLA in healthy donors. The PCR used 60 Vbeta and 13 Jbeta primers. The table came from immunoSEQ multiplex PCR; TCRdb's copy has only in-frame clones and leaves some out. The data hold some 150,000 clones, with 76% observed a single time. The CDR3 contains 14 residues. Germline CDR1 is KGHSH and CDR2 is LQKENI. V was clipped by 2 bases and J by 5 bases; unmatched bases: 5. V usage is TRBV18 and J usage is TRBJ1-2; 7 bases fit TRBD1. The source material was PBMCs. The sequence derives from a man between 18 and 35 years old in good health and CMV-seronegative. CDR3 in DNA: TGTGCCAGCTCACCAACAGGGGCTTATTATGGCTACACCTTC. As protein: CASSPTGAYYGYTF.